The 23 T cell receptor beta chains below all came from one sample that was sequenced in a study of blood T cell repertoires in COVID-19. TCRdb keeps only in-frame clones here, not all; method: immunoSEQ multiplex PCR. The table has about 150,000 clones, 80% to 85% seen once. The material sequenced was peripheral blood. The receptors were sampled from a woman aged 55 to 70 with active or convalescent COVID-19.

The chain combines TRBV9 with TRBJ2-7; a weak D match, TRBD1 (5 bases). Germline loops: CDR1 SGDLS, CDR2 YYNGEE. The CDR3 runs 15 residues. The V end lost 0 bases, the J end lost 3 bases, and 13 bases lay between the germline ends. Here the CDR3 reads CASSVDDSRFYEQYF. CDR3 nucleotides: TGTGCCAGCAGCGTAGATGACAGCCGATTCTACGAGCAGTACTTC.

The V gene is TRBV6-1, the J gene TRBJ2-3, with a tentative D call TRBD1 (5 bases). The CDR3 spans 17 residues. CDR1 is MNHNS, CDR2 SASEGT, per germline. Trimming removed 3 bases at V and 0 bases at J, with 16 bases between. The CDR3 DNA reads as TGTGCCAGCAGTGACCGTAAATGGACAACTAGCACAGATACGCAGTATTTT. Amino acids: CASSDRKWTTSTDTQYF.

Notes on this clone: This specimen includes other DNA sequences encoding the same CDR3. V is TRBV28 and J is TRBJ1-3; maybe TRBD1 (5 bases). This CDR3 has 15 amino acids. Germline values: CDR1 MDHEN, CDR2 SYDVKM. The V end was cut by 5 bases, the J end by 0 bases, with 11 bases between. The CDR3 DNA sequence: TGTGCCAGCAGTCGGGGGACCAGCTCTGGAAACACCATATATTTT. This sequence encodes CASSRGTSSGNTIYF.

The V and J genes are TRBV5-4 and TRBJ1-1, with a weak D call TRBD1 (5 bases). The CDR3 consists of 15 residues. Germline V gene data show CDR1 as SGHNT and CDR2 as YYREEE (reference sequence). V was pared by 4 bases and J by 1 base, with 14 bases between. The CDR3 bases are TGTGCCAGCAGCGCCCATGGCGGGGGGAACACTGAAGCTTTCTTT. Its protein product is CASSAHGGGNTEAFF. Full variable domain (remainder filled in from reference TRBV5-4 and TRBJ1-1): ETGVTQSPTHLIKTRGQQVTLRCSSQSGHNTVSWYQQALGQGPQFIFQYYREEENGRGNFPPRFSGLQFPNYSSELNVNALELDDSALYLCASSAHGGGNTEAFFGQGTRLTVV.

The sample holds a few counts of this clone. The chain couples TRBV7-3 to TRBJ2-1; 11 bases agree with TRBD2. Trimming cost V 2 bases and J 10 bases; bases outside gene matches: 13. This CDR3 has 17 residues. Per the germline V gene, CDR1 is SGHTA and CDR2 is FQGTGA. The CDR3 DNA reads TGTGCCAGCAGCTTAGTCGCTAGCGGGGGGCCGGTCTCAGAGCAGTTCTTC. It specifies CASSLVASGGPVSEQFF.

The chain joins TRBV5-1 to TRBJ2-1; 7 nucleotides agree with TRBD2. V lost 4 bases and J lost 10; bases outside the gene matches: 23. From germline, CDR1 is SGHRS and CDR2 YFSETQ. This CDR3 contains 18 residues. Here the CDR3 reads CASSPTLLMERGKEEQFF. The DNA for the CDR3 is TGCGCCAGCAGCCCGACGTTACTAATGGAGCGGGGAAAGGAAGAGCAGTTCTTC.

The V call is TRBV7-8, the J call TRBJ2-7; 7 nucleotides agree with TRBD2. The CDR3 is made up of 14 amino acids. Germline CDR1 and CDR2: SGHVS and FQNEAQ. With 1 base clipped from V and 5 bases from J, the junction kept 5 bases outside the gene matches. The CDR3 coding sequence is TGTGCCAGCAGCTTAGGGACTAGTATTAACGAGCAGTACTTC. Its translation is CASSLGTSINEQYF.

This clone was seen more than once but under ten times. The chain couples TRBV19 to TRBJ1-5; D call uncertain. The CDR3 extends over 16 amino acids. The germline CDR1 and CDR2 sequences are LNHDA and SQIVND (reference sequence). Trimming removed 7 bases from V and 0 bases from J, with 16 bases in between. The CDR3 here is CASTTGEVDSNQPQHF. CDR3 DNA sequence: TGTGCCAGTACCACGGGAGAAGTGGATAGCAATCAGCCCCAGCATTTT.

This chain uses TRBV7-2 with TRBJ2-7, with D perhaps matching TRBD1 (5 bases). The CDR3 extends over 13 amino acids. Germline V gene sequence: CDR1 SGHTA, CDR2 FQGNSA. V lost 2 bases and J 4 bases, leaving 9 bases between the germline ends. As DNA, the CDR3 is TGTGCCAGCAGCTTAAACAGGATTTACGAGCAGTACGTC. Its protein is CASSLNRIYEQYV.

The sample holds a few counts of this clone. The chain links TRBV11-2 to TRBJ1-1; D gene ambiguous. The CDR3 has 14 residues. Looked up from germline, CDR1 is SGHAT and CDR2 is FQNNGV. V was clipped by 0 bases and J by 4 bases, with 9 bases between them. CDR3 nucleotides: TGTGCCAGCAGCTTAGACCAGGTGGGCACTGAAGCTTTCTTT. Translation: CASSLDQVGTEAFF.

The chain recombines TRBV28 with TRBJ2-7; D is unresolved. CDR1 is MDHEN, CDR2 SYDVKM, per germline. CDR3 length: 13 amino acids. The V end was cut by 5 bases, the J end by 2 bases, with 10 bases between. CDR3 protein: CASSRDLTYEQYF. CDR3 nucleotides: TGTGCCAGCAGTCGCGACTTAACCTACGAGCAGTACTTC.

The rearrangement uses TRBV4-1 and TRBJ2-7; D might be TRBD1 (5 bases). Germline CDR1 reads MGHRA; CDR2 reads YSYEKL. V shed 0 bases and J shed 2 bases, with 11 bases lying between them. The length of the CDR3 is 15 residues. The CDR3 spells CASSQDTRATYEQYV. The CDR3 DNA reads as TGCGCCAGCAGCCAAGATACCAGGGCGACCTACGAGCAGTACGTC.

The rearrangement uses TRBV6-2 or TRBV6-3 and TRBJ2-1; 9 bases agree with TRBD2. CDR3 length: 17 residues. V was clipped by 1 base and J by 4 bases; unmatched bases: 8. Germline CDR1 and CDR2: MNHEY and SVGEGT. CDR3 in DNA: TGTGCCAGCAGTTACTGGGGTAGCGGGAGTTCTTACAATGAGCAGTTCTTC. This sequence encodes CASSYWGSGSSYNEQFF.

The count of this clone is one. The genes are TRBV7-3 and TRBJ2-3; 7 bases fit TRBD2. CDR1 is SGHTA, CDR2 FQGTGA, per germline. V dropped 4 bases and J dropped 8; count of bases not matched to a gene: 6. This CDR3 is 13 amino acids long. The CDR3 loop is CASSSGSGGTQYF. CDR3 sequence (DNA): TGTGCCAGCAGCTCCGGTTCGGGAGGTACGCAGTATTTT. The entire variable domain, with the rest obtained from reference TRBV7-3 and TRBJ2-3, is as follows: GAGVSQTPSNKVTEKGKYVELRCDPISGHTALYWYRQSLGQGPEFLIYFQGTGAADDSGLPNDRFFAVRPEGSVSTLKIQRTERGDSAVYLCASSSGSGGTQYFGPGTRLTVL.

The chain has TRBV28 and TRBJ1-1, with a possible D match to TRBD1 (5 bases). Germline CDR1 and CDR2: MDHEN and SYDVKM. The CDR3 extends over 14 amino acids. Trimming removed 2 bases from V and 6 bases from J, with 13 bases in between. Here the CDR3 reads CASSLRVGVPEAFF. CDR3 nucleotide sequence: TGTGCCAGCAGTTTAAGGGTAGGGGTCCCTGAAGCTTTCTTT.

V gene TRBV7-6 combines with J gene TRBJ1-5; no clear D. V lost 3 bases, J lost 7 bases, and 13 bases lay in between. Germline V gene data show CDR1 as SGHVS and CDR2 as FNYEAQ. This CDR3 region has 14 residues. The CDR3 nucleotides are TGTGCCAGCAGCTTTCGGGCCGGGGAACAGCCCCAGCATTTT. It is translated as CASSFRAGEQPQHF.

The chain joins TRBV6-5 to TRBJ2-7; 10 bases fit TRBD2. CDR3 length equals 15 residues. V was clipped by 6 bases and J by 2 bases; unmatched bases: 7. Germline lookup yields CDR1 MNHEY and CDR2 SVGAGI. CDR3 loop: CASRPGLAPTYEQYF. CDR3 sequence (DNA): TGTGCCAGCAGACCGGGACTAGCGCCTACCTACGAGCAGTACTTC.

The J gene is TRBJ1-2, the V gene TRBV6-5; weak D call: TRBD1 (6 bases). This CDR3 comprises 14 residues. V dropped 4 bases and J dropped 1 base, with 10 bases sitting between them. Looked up from germline, CDR1 is MNHEY and CDR2 is SVGAGI. The CDR3 reads CASSWTALNYGYTF. The DNA of the CDR3 is TGTGCCAGCAGTTGGACAGCGCTTAACTATGGCTACACCTTC.

The chain carries TRBV30 and TRBJ2-5; tentative D call: TRBD2 (5 bases). The germline CDR1 and CDR2 sequences are GTSNPN and SVGIG (reference sequence). Trimming shortened V by 2 bases and J by 5 bases, and 12 bases separated the two germline ends. CDR3 size: 13 residues. The DNA for the CDR3 is TGTGCCTGGAGTCCGGGATCTTGGGAGACCCAGTACTTC. The encoded protein is CAWSPGSWETQYF.

The chain combines TRBV3-1 (or the pseudogene TRBV3-2) with TRBJ2-1; 7 bases are shared with TRBD1. The CDR3 has 15 amino acids. CDR1 is LGHDT and CDR2 is YNNKEL in the germline V gene (reference sequence). V shed 1 base and J 10 bases; nucleotides not matched to a gene: 10. CDR3 DNA sequence: TGTGCCAGCAGCCAAGGGCGCCAGGGGGTCGGGGAGCAGTTCTTC. Encoded protein: CASSQGRQGVGEQFF.

This rearrangement joins TRBV18 to TRBJ2-1; TRBD1 matches 7 bases. The V gene end was trimmed by 3 bases and the J gene end by 8 bases; junction bases not matched to a gene: 13. Germline V CDR1 and CDR2: KGHSH, LQKENI. The CDR3 is 16 amino acids. In nucleotides, the CDR3 is TGTGCCAGCTCACCGGAGGCGGTGACAGGGTCCGATGAGCAGTTCTTC. Translating it yields CASSPEAVTGSDEQFF.

This chain uses TRBV28 with TRBJ2-2; 11 nucleotides match TRBD1. Germline V lookup: CDR1 MDHEN, CDR2 SYDVKM. V dropped 6 bases and J dropped 1; count of bases not matched to a gene: 7. There are 17 residues in the CDR3. In DNA form, the CDR3 reads TGTGCCAGCAGGGACTGGGACAGGGGGGGGAACACCGGGGAGCTGTTTTTT. Amino acids: CASRDWDRGGNTGELFF.

This clone was observed once. This rearrangement joins TRBV11-1 to TRBJ1-4; D gene unclear. V was trimmed by 3 bases and J by 2 bases, leaving 7 bases between them. Germline CDR1 is SGHAT and CDR2 is FQDESV (reference sequence). This CDR3 region has 14 residues. CDR3 sequence reads: CASSFRETNEKLFF. The CDR3 DNA is TGTGCCAGCAGCTTTCGTGAGACTAATGAAAAACTGTTTTTT. The full variable domain, completed using reference TRBV11-1 and TRBJ1-4, is EAEVAQSPRYKITEKSQAVAFWCDPISGHATLYWYRQILGQGPELLVQFQDESVVDDSQLPKDRFSAERLKGVDSTLKIQPAELGDSAMYLCASSFRETNEKLFFGSGTQLSVL.